Each of the 9 T cell receptor beta chains below was sequenced from the same sample in a study of blood T cell repertoires in COVID-19. Repertoires were generated with immunoSEQ multiplex PCR, while TCRdb's copy carries only in-frame clones and drops some. The sample holds some 85,000 clones; 78% are singletons and the top ten take about 5.7%. Sequences were obtained from peripheral blood. These TCRs come from a man aged 65 to 85 with COVID-19, enrolled during active disease.

CDR3 region: CASSKYSRGPLWETQYF. CDR3 bases: TGTGCCAGCAGCAAATACTCTAGGGGGCCTCTTTGGGAGACCCAGTACTTC. The chain recombines TRBV21-1 with TRBJ2-5; the table's TRBD1 call for D was not verified on the DNA. TRBV21-1 is a documented pseudogene. The CDR3 covers 17 residues.

The rearrangement links TRBV7-8 to TRBJ1-1; maybe TRBD1 (5 bases). The CDR3 contains 14 residues. The germline V gene encodes CDR1 SGHVS and CDR2 FQNEAQ. Trimming took off 1 base at V and 7 bases at J, with 13 bases between the two ends. As DNA, the CDR3 is TGTGCCAGCAGCTTAGGGCAGGGTAGGGGTGAAGCTTTCTTT. This encodes CASSLGQGRGEAFF.

The chain is built from TRBV10-3 and TRBJ2-5; weak D call: TRBD1 (7 bases). Germline assignment: CDR1 ENHRY and CDR2 SYGVKD. V was clipped by 8 bases and J by 5 bases, with 15 bases between them. This CDR3 is 13 amino acids long. The CDR3 sequence is CAIGGGGVETQYF. In DNA, the CDR3 is TGTGCCATCGGCGGAGGGGGCGTCGAGACCCAGTACTTC.

The chain links TRBV15 to TRBJ1-5; D ambiguous. Germline V lookup: CDR1 LNHNV, CDR2 YYDKDF (reference sequence). The CDR3 runs 16 residues. V lost 5 bases and J lost 5, with 19 bases in between. The chain's CDR3 is CATSGPRLGRYQPQHF. The CDR3 DNA reads TGTGCCACCAGCGGGCCCAGGCTGGGCAGATATCAGCCCCAGCATTTT.

The rearrangement links TRBV9 to TRBJ2-1; 11 nucleotides align to TRBD2. This CDR3 is built from 18 residues. Germline CDR1 reads SGDLS; CDR2 reads YYNGEE. V shed 3 bases and J 2 bases; nucleotides not matched to a gene: 10. The CDR3 here is CASSAIAGGQSAYNEQFF. The CDR3 nucleotides are TGTGCCAGCAGCGCTATAGCGGGGGGGCAATCGGCCTACAATGAGCAGTTCTTC. Using reference TRBV9 and TRBJ2-1 for the parts outside the CDR3, the full variable domain is DSGVTQTPKHLITATGQRVTLRCSPRSGDLSVYWYQQSLDQGLQFLIQYYNGEERAKGNILERFSAQQFPDLHSELNLSSLELGDSALYFCASSAIAGGQSAYNEQFFGPGTRLTVL.

The chain has TRBV7-8 and TRBJ1-5; D is ambiguous. Trimming stripped 5 bases from V and 0 bases from J, with 14 bases between. Germline V gene sequence: CDR1 SGHVS, CDR2 FQNEAQ. The CDR3 length is 16 residues. In nucleotides, the CDR3 is TGTGCCAGCAGCATAAGACCCGGGTATAGCAATCAGCCCCAGCATTTT. This codes for CASSIRPGYSNQPQHF.

The chain uses TRBV11-3 and TRBJ2-7; 7 bases match TRBD1. CDR3 length equals 15 residues. The germline CDR1 and CDR2 sequences are SGHNT and YENEEA. J lost 0 bases, V lost 5 bases, and 7 bases had no gene match. The CDR3 bases are TGTGCCAGCAGCCCCGACAGGGCAAGCTCCTACGAGCAGTACTTC. Its translation is CASSPDRASSYEQYF.

The J gene is TRBJ2-7, the V gene TRBV5-6; D uncertain. V gave up 4 bases and J gave up 3 bases, with 14 bases separating them. This CDR3 region has 14 residues. The V gene's germline CDR1 is SGHDT and CDR2 YYEEEE. CDR3 nucleotide sequence: TGTGCCAGCAGCCCTCTGGTGGCAGGCTACGAGCAGTACTTC. Its translation is CASSPLVAGYEQYF. Supplemented by reference TRBV5-6 and TRBJ2-7, the full variable domain reads DAGVTQSPTHLIKTRGQQVTLRCSPKSGHDTVSWYQQALGQGPQFIFQYYEEEERQRGNFPDRFSGHQFPNYSSELNVNALLLGDSALYLCASSPLVAGYEQYFGPGTRLTVT.

The genes are TRBV20-1 and TRBJ1-1; D might be TRBD1 (5 bases). Deletions cut 3 bases from V and 4 bases from J, with 24 bases between. CDR3 length: 17 residues. The germline V gene encodes CDR1 DFQATT and CDR2 SNEGSKA (reference sequence). The CDR3 nucleotides read TGCAGTGCTAGTGATGTATGGGGCGGTTTTAAGCCCACTGAAGCTTTCTTT. Translated: CSASDVWGGFKPTEAFF.